The entry below gives a single T cell receptor beta chain sequence along with its context. Trimming removed 5 bases at V and 5 bases at J, with 11 bases between. The CDR3 totals 13 residues. Germline CDR1 reads SGHAT; CDR2 reads FQDESV (reference sequence). The sample comes from a study of blood T cell repertoires in COVID-19. Background on the study: Sites across the United States, Italy and Spain contributed samples from acute and convalescent COVID-19. Sample material is recorded as cDNA or gDNA derived from T cells, B-cell-depleted T cells, or PBMCs.

Method: immunoSEQ multiplex PCR; TCRdb's copy keeps in-frame clones and lacks some. The table lists about 200,000 clones, 88% of them singletons, with roughly 5.6% in the top ten. This TCR came from a man in his forties with active or convalescent COVID-19. V and J are TRBV11-1 and TRBJ2-3; D remains ambiguous. Sample: peripheral blood. The CDR3 sequence: CASSPVRVDTQYF. The CDR3, as DNA: TGTGCCAGCAGCCCGGTCCGTGTAGATACGCAGTATTTT.